The 15 T cell receptor beta chains presented below share a single source sample, sequenced in a study of cytomegalovirus exposure and HLA in healthy donors. With 60 Vbeta and 13 Jbeta primers, the PCR was carried out. Clones were sequenced by immunoSEQ multiplex PCR, and TCRdb holds only the in-frame ones, with some missing. The sample lists some 180,000 clones; around 80% were seen once. Sequencing was done on a sample of PBMCs. Receptors were obtained from a man between 35 and 55 years old in good health and CMV-seronegative.

The CDR3 spells CASSLAGREGTDTQYF. DNA for the CDR3: TGTGCCAGCAGCTTAGCGGGCAGGGAAGGGACAGATACGCAGTATTTT. V and J are TRBV7-2 and TRBJ2-3; weak D call: TRBD1 (5 bases). This CDR3 comprises 16 residues. From germline, CDR1 is SGHTA and CDR2 FQGNSA. V lost 0 bases and J 3 bases, leaving 13 bases between the germline ends.

The V and J genes are TRBV28 and TRBJ2-7, with a tentative D call TRBD1 (6 bases). The CDR3 is 14 residues long. With 5 bases removed from V and 1 base from J, the gap between germline ends came to 12 bases. Germline CDR1 is MDHEN and CDR2 is SYDVKM. CDR3 nucleotide sequence: TGTGCCAGCAGTGCCCAGGACAGTTCCTACGAGCAGTACTTC. It encodes CASSAQDSSYEQYF.

The chain uses TRBV29-1 and TRBJ2-5; D is perhaps TRBD1 (5 bases). The ends were cut back, 4 bases at V and 5 bases at J, with 11 bases in the middle. CDR1 and CDR2 (germline): SQVTM, ANQGSEA. The CDR3 covers 12 residues. The CDR3 coding sequence is TGCAGCGTTGTCCCGGCAGGGGAGACCCAGTACTTC. Protein product: CSVVPAGETQYF.

The rearrangement links TRBV30 to TRBJ2-1, with 10 bases matching TRBD2. The V gene end was trimmed by 7 bases and the J gene end by 4 bases; junction bases not matched to a gene: 7. This CDR3 has 14 residues. The germline CDR1 and CDR2 sequences are GTSNPN and SVGIG (reference sequence). The CDR3 sequence: CASPKREGYNEQFF. The CDR3 DNA reads as TGTGCCTCGCCCAAGCGGGAGGGTTACAATGAGCAGTTCTTC.

The CDR3 coding sequence is TGTGCCAGCTCACCACCCGGGACAGGGGGATTTGGGGCCAACGTCCTGACTTTC. Protein: CASSPPGTGGFGANVLTF. V is TRBV18 and J is TRBJ2-6; TRBD1 matches at 11 bases. Looked up from germline, CDR1 is KGHSH and CDR2 is LQKENI. The CDR3 has 18 amino acids. Unmatched junction bases numbered 4, after V lost 0 bases and J lost 3 bases.

The table lists this clone with a count of one. The rearrangement uses TRBV11-2 and TRBJ2-1; TRBD2 is a possible D gene (5 bases). The CDR3 runs to 14 residues. Trimming removed 3 bases from V and 4 bases from J, with 10 bases in between. Germline-derived CDR1 and CDR2 are SGHAT and FQNNGV. CDR3 sequence: CASSFGSVYNEQFF. In nucleotides, the CDR3 is TGTGCCAGCAGCTTTGGGAGCGTATACAATGAGCAGTTCTTC.

The chain has TRBV19 and TRBJ1-1; 8 nucleotides align to TRBD1. V dropped 9 bases and J dropped 8; count of bases not matched to a gene: 8. The CDR3 length is 12 residues. The germline V gene encodes CDR1 LNHDA and CDR2 SQIVND (reference sequence). This CDR3 is CASELGTGEAFF. The CDR3 bases are TGTGCCAGCGAACTCGGGACAGGAGAAGCTTTCTTT.

V gene TRBV28 combines with J gene TRBJ1-1; unclear D gene. Per germline, CDR1 MDHEN and CDR2 SYDVKM. V was pared by 2 bases and J by 5 bases, with 15 bases between. There are 15 residues in the CDR3. The DNA of the CDR3 is TGTGCCAGCAGTTTACCATCCGGGGTCAGGACTGAAGCTTTCTTT. This encodes CASSLPSGVRTEAFF. Together with reference TRBV28 and TRBJ1-1, the CDR3 gives the full variable domain: DVKVTQSSRYLVKRTGEKVFLECVQDMDHENMFWYRQDPGLGLRLIYFSYDVKMKEKGDIPEGYSVSREKKERFSLILESASTNQTSMYLCASSLPSGVRTEAFFGQGTRLTVV.

The gene calls are TRBV4-1 and TRBJ2-2; tentatively, D is TRBD2 (6 bases). The germline V gene encodes CDR1 MGHRA and CDR2 YSYEKL. This CDR3 has 14 residues. Trimming stripped 4 bases from V and 3 bases from J, with 9 bases between. CDR3 in amino acids: CASSRGEDTGELFF. The CDR3 bases are TGCGCCAGCAGCCGGGGGGAAGACACCGGGGAGCTGTTTTTT.

This clone turned up a few times. V is TRBV4-3 and J is TRBJ1-3; perhaps TRBD1 as D (5 bases). The germline V and J ends were trimmed by 2 bases and 0 bases, with 8 bases remaining between them. Germline values: CDR1 LGHNA, CDR2 YSLEER. The CDR3 covers 15 residues. The CDR3 nucleotides are TGCGCCAGCAGCCAAACAGGAACCTCTGGAAACACCATATATTTT. Amino acid sequence: CASSQTGTSGNTIYF.

The J gene is TRBJ1-2, the V gene TRBV19; TRBD1 might be the D (5 bases). Germline V gives CDR1 LNHDA, CDR2 SQIVND (reference sequence). The CDR3 contains 15 residues. V lost 0 bases and J lost 3, with 11 bases in between. This CDR3 reads CASSIEATEDYGYTF. The CDR3 DNA sequence: TGTGCCAGTAGTATAGAAGCGACAGAGGACTATGGCTACACCTTC.

The chain joins TRBV2 to TRBJ1-4, with 7 bases fitting TRBD1. This CDR3 contains 15 residues. Germline lookup yields CDR1 SNHLY and CDR2 FYNNEI. The junction had 9 bases not matched to a gene; V was cut back by 4 bases and J by 7 bases. This CDR3 is CASSGNRGEVEKLFF. DNA for the CDR3: TGTGCCAGCAGTGGAAACAGGGGCGAGGTTGAAAAACTGTTTTTT. Full variable domain (missing parts from reference TRBV2 and TRBJ1-4): EPEVTQTPSHQVTQMGQEVILRCVPISNHLYFYWYRQILGQKVEFLVSFYNNEISEKSEIFDDQFSVERPDGSNFTLKIRSTKLEDSAMYFCASSGNRGEVEKLFFGSGTQLSVL.

J is TRBJ2-3 and V is TRBV4-3, with 9 positions matching TRBD2. CDR3 length: 15 amino acids. V trimming: 4 bases; J trimming: 3 bases; junction bases outside the gene matches: 5. The V gene's germline CDR1 is LGHNA and CDR2 YSLEER. CDR3 residues: CASSRGGRATDTQYF. The CDR3 nucleotides read TGCGCCAGCAGCCGCGGCGGGAGGGCGACAGATACGCAGTATTTT.

The chain uses TRBV19 and TRBJ2-7; no reliable D call. Germline CDR1 reads LNHDA; CDR2 reads SQIVND (reference sequence). With 6 bases removed from V and 8 bases from J, the gap between germline ends came to 17 bases. This CDR3 contains 13 residues. The CDR3 nucleotides read TGTGCCAGTAGACTTCAGACTGATCACAAGCAGTACTTC. The encoded protein is CASRLQTDHKQYF.

J is TRBJ1-1 and V is TRBV9; possible D gene TRBD1, 5 bases. Looked up from germline, CDR1 is SGDLS and CDR2 is YYNGEE. The CDR3 extends over 12 amino acids. The V gene lost 3 bases and the J gene lost 5 bases, with 8 bases spanning the gap. The CDR3, as DNA: TGTGCCAGCAGCGCCTCAGGGACTGAAGCTTTCTTT. Translated: CASSASGTEAFF.